This T cell receptor (beta chain) is drawn from a study of CD8+ T cells in alopecia areata. Whole-study context: Tofacitinib dosing lasted 6 to 18 months, which was then followed by 6 months off drug.

It was cDNA, reverse transcribed from extracted RNA, that served as the sequencing template. The assay was immunoSEQ multiplex PCR, and TCRdb's table has in-frame clones only and misses some. Of 150,000 or so clones in the sample, 40% to 50% were seen once. Germline-derived CDR1 and CDR2 are MDHEN and SYDVKM. This CDR3 comprises 15 residues. The V and J ends lost 11 bases and 7 bases, in that order; junction bases with no gene match: 16. The specimen was CD4+ T cells sorted from blood. This TCR was sampled from a human donor with alopecia areata. The rearrangement links TRBV28 to TRBJ2-7, with 11 bases fitting TRBD2. In DNA form, the CDR3 reads TGTGCCCTTGGACAAGGTTTGGCTAGCGGGGGGGAGCAGTACTTC. As protein: CALGQGLASGGEQYF.